This TCR beta chain was captured by sequencing in a study of vaccination and CD4 T cells after COVID-19. Across the study: Post-vaccination specimens were collected at a median of roughly 78 days following dose two (range 14 to 241).

Researchers used the Oncomine TCR Beta short-read assay to sequence DNA from cultured CD4+ T cells. TCRdb re-derived calls from the PCR reads in MiXCR, one entry per CDR3 protein. The table shows approximately 15,000 distinct CDR3 sequences, with less than 50% occurring only once. Germline V gene lookup returns CDR1 LNHDA and CDR2 SQIVND (reference sequence). There are 14 residues in the CDR3. Trimming shortened V by 5 bases and J by 7 bases, and 16 bases separated the two germline ends. A note on this clonotype: The antigen is not known.

As to treatment: approximately 9-day PBMC culture with coronavirus spike peptide pools or control peptides (ViraFEST assay). Spanning March to December 2020, the positive PCR dates came before US Alpha, Beta and Delta variants. The clonotype was recovered from a human donor who had recovered from COVID-19. The chain combines TRBV19 with TRBJ2-3, with D perhaps matching TRBD2 (5 bases). Sequencing used CD4+ T cells from blood, cultured in vitro, obtained after SARS-CoV-2 vaccination. The CDR3, as DNA: TGTGCCAGTAGTTCCCGCGGAGGAGCATATACGCAGTATTTT. This encodes CASSSRGGAYTQYF.